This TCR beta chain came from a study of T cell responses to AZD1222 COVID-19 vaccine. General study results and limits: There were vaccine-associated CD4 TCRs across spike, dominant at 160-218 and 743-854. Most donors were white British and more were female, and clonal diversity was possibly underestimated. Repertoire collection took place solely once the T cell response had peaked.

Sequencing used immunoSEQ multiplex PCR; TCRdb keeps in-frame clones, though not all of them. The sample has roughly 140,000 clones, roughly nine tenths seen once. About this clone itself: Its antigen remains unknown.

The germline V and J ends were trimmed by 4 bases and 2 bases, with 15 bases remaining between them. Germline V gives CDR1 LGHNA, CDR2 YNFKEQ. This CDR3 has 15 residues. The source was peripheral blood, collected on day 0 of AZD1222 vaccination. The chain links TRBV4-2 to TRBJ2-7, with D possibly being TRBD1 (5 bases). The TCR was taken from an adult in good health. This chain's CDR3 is CASSPRQGTAYEQYF. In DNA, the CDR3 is TGTGCCAGCAGCCCTCGCCAGGGTACGGCCTACGAGCAGTACTTC.